A selection of T cell receptor beta chains follows, all from one sample in a study of blood T cell repertoires in COVID-19. The table came from immunoSEQ multiplex PCR; TCRdb's copy has only in-frame clones and leaves some out. This table has 100,000 to 140,000 clones, 80% to 90% appearing once. Specimen: peripheral blood. These receptors were obtained from a man in his forties with active or convalescent COVID-19. CDR3s leave out the opening cysteine and the closing phenylalanine or tryptophan.

V gene,CDR3 protein
TRBV7-9,ASSLNSGWNTEAF
TRBV28,ASSKTLANYGYT
TRBV18,ASSLQADRDSYEQY
TRBV6-5,ASRNTVSSYEQY
TRBV28,ASSYRDKSGNTIY
TRBV28,ASSFPRGPNTDTQY
TRBV21-1,ATSFRPAGGPISYNEQF
TRBV3-1/TRBV3-2,ASSLRQAGVEAF
TRBV27,ARGVTVASGAYEQY
TRBV18,ASSPRGSFSIGTNTEAF
TRBV11-2,ASSLVADIGNTIY
TRBV3-1/TRBV3-2,ASSQGGGYT
TRBV5-4,ASSRTGNLYEQY
TRBV9,ASSVGDSGSGELF
TRBV5-1,ASSLGLAGEALTDTQY
TRBV12-3/TRBV12-4,ASSYATDTQY
TRBV30,AYVRRTGELF
TRBV30,AWSGLGGGRGGTDTQY
TRBV10-3,AISESIGGTGELF
TRBV5-4,ASSLVAGNTEAF
TRBV10-1,ASSRTGSFNTEAF
TRBV5-6,ASSYHRGVQETQY
TRBV30,AWSVSSYEQY
TRBV28,ASSSPAVRDGYT
TRBV6-5,ASSYRGSLNIQY